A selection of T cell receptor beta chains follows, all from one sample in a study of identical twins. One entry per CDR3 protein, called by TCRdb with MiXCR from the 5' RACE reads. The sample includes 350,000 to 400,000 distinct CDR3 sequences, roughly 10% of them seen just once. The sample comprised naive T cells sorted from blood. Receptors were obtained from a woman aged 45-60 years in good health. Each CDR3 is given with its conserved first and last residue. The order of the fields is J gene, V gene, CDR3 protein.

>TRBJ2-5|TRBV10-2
CASSSSVQETQYF
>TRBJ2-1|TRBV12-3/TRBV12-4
CASSPFGLAGPDNEQFF
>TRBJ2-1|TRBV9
CASSATSGLSYNEQFF
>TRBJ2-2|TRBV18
CASSPRGTPATGELFF
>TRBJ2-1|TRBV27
CASGPLGGSYNEQFF
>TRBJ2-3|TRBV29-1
CSYSTTSSADTQYF
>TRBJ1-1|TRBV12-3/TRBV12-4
CASSPTANTEAFF
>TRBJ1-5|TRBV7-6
CASSLAAGGSQPQHF
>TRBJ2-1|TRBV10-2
CASTGSLEQFF
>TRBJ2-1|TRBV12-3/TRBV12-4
CASSKLAGEPRFGVEQFF
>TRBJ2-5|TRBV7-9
CASSLSPGQSRETQYF
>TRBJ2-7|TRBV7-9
CASSPGGHEQYF
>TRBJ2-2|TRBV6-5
CASSYYKAGELFF
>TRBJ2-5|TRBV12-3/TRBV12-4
CASSLWGVETQYF
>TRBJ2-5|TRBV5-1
CASSLGTSAETQYF
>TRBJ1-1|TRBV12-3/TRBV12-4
CASRIQGTPEAFF
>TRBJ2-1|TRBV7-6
CASSYRTSGRSNEQFF
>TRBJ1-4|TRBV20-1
CSTGTPKIGEKLFF
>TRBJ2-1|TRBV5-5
CASSVRLAGVWEQFF
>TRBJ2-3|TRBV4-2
CASSQASESGGYTDTQYF
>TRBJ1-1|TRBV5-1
CASSPAGSTEAFF
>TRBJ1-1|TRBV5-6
CASSLVRRGNTEAFF